This T cell receptor (beta chain) was identified in a study of T cell responses to AZD1222 COVID-19 vaccine. The CDR3 has 13 amino acids. CDR1 and CDR2 from the germline V gene are SNHLY and FYNNEI. Trimming took 5 bases from V and 4 from J, leaving 9 bases between them. Libraries were prepared by immunoSEQ multiplex PCR; TCRdb keeps only in-frame clonotypes and omits some of them. The data hold about 150,000 clones, with more than 75% observed a single time. The chain links TRBV2 to TRBJ2-1; D is unresolved. This TCR derives from an adult in good health. Source: peripheral blood, taken on day 0 of AZD1222 vaccination. In DNA form, the CDR3 reads TGTGCCAGCAGTAACACCTTGTACAATGAGCAGTTCTTC. This codes for CASSNTLYNEQFF.